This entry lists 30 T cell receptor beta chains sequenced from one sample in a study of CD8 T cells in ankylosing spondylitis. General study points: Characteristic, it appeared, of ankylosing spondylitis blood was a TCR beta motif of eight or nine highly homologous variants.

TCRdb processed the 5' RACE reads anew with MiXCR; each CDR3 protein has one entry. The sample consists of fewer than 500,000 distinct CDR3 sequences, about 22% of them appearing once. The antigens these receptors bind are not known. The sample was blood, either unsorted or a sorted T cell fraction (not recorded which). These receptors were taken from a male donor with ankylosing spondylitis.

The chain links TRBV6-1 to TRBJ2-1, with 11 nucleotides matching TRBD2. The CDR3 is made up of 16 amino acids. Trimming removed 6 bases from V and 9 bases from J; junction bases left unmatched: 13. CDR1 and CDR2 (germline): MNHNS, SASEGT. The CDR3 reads CASSLSGTSGFLEQFF. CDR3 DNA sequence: TGTGCCAGCAGCCTCTCCGGGACTAGCGGATTTCTTGAGCAGTTCTTC.

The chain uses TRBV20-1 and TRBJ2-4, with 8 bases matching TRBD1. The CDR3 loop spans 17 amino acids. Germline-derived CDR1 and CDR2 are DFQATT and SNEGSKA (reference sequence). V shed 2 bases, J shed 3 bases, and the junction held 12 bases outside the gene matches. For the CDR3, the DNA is TGCAGTGCTAGAAAAAATCAGGGGGCAGGATACAAAAACATTCAGTACTTC. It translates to CSARKNQGAGYKNIQYF.

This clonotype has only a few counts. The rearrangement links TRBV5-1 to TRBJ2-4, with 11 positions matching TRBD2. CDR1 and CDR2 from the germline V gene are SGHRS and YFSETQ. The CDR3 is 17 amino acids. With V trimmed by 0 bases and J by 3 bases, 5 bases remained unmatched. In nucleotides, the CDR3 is TGCGCCAGCAGCTTGGCACTAGCGGGAGAGCTCAAAAACATTCAGTACTTC. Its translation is CASSLALAGELKNIQYF. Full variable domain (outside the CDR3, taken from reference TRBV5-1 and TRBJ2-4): KAGVTQTPRYLIKTRGQQVTLSCSPISGHRSVSWYQQTPGQGLQFLFEYFSETQRNKGNFPGRFSGRQFSNSRSEMNVSTLELGDSALYLCASSLALAGELKNIQYFGAGTRLSVL.

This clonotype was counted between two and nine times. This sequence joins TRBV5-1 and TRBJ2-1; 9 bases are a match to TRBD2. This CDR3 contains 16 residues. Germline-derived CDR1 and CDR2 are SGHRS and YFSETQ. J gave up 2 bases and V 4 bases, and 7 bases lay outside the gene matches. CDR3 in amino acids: CASSPRLAEPYNEQFF. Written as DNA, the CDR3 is TGCGCCAGCAGCCCCCGACTAGCGGAACCCTACAATGAGCAGTTCTTC.

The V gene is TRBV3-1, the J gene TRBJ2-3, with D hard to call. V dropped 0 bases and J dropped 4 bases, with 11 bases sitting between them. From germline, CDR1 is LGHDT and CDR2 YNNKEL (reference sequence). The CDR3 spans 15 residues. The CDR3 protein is CASSQDSARADTQYF. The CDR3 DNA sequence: TGTGCCAGCAGCCAAGATTCGGCGCGAGCAGATACGCAGTATTTT.

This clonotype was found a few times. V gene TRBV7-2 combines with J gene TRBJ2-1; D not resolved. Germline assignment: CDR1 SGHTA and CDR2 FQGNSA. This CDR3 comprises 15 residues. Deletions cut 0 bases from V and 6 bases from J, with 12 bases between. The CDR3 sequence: CASSLAGLWGNEQFF. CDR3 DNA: TGTGCCAGCAGCTTAGCTGGTCTTTGGGGCAATGAGCAGTTCTTC.

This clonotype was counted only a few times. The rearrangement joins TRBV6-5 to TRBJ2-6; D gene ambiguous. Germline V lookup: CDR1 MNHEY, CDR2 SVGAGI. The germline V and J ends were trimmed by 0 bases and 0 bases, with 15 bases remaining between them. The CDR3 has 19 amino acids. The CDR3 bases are TGTGCCAGCAGTTACTCTAAGGACGGCCTATACTCTGGGGCCAACGTCCTGACTTTC. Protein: CASSYSKDGLYSGANVLTF.

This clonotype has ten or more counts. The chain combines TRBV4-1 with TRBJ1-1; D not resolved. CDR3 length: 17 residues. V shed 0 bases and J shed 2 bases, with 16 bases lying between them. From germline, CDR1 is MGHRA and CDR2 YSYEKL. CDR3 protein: CASSQDEVAGVNTEAFF. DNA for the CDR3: TGCGCCAGCAGCCAAGATGAAGTGGCAGGAGTAAACACTGAAGCTTTCTTT.

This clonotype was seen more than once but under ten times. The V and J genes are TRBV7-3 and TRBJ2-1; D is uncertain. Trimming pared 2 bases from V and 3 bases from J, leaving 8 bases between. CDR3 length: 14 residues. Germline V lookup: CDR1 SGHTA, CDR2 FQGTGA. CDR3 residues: CASSLGPNYNEQFF. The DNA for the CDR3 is TGTGCCAGCAGCTTAGGGCCTAACTACAATGAGCAGTTCTTC. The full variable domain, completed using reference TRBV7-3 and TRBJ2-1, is GAGVSQTPSNKVTEKGKYVELRCDPISGHTALYWYRQSLGQGPEFLIYFQGTGAADDSGLPNDRFFAVRPEGSVSTLKIQRTERGDSAVYLCASSLGPNYNEQFFGPGTRLTVL.

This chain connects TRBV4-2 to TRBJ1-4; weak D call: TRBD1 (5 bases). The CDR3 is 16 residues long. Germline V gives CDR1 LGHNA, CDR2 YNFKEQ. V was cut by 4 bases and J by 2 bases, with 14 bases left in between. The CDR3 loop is CASSPERGPTNEKLFF. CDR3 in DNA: TGTGCCAGCAGCCCCGAGAGGGGACCTACTAATGAAAAACTGTTTTTT.

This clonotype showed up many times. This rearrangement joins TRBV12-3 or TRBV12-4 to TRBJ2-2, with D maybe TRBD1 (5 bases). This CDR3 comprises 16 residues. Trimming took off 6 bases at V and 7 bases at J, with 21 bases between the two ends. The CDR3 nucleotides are TGTGCCAGCAGCTATTCACAGGTGTCTTCTGGCGGGGAGCTGTTTTTT. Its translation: CASSYSQVSSGGELFF.

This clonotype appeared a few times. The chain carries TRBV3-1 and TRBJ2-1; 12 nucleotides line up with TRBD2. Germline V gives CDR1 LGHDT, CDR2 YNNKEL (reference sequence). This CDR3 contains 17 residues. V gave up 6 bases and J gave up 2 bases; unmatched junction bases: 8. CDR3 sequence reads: CASSPLLAGGPYNEQFF. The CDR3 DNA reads TGTGCCAGCAGTCCCCTTCTAGCGGGAGGGCCCTACAATGAGCAGTTCTTC.

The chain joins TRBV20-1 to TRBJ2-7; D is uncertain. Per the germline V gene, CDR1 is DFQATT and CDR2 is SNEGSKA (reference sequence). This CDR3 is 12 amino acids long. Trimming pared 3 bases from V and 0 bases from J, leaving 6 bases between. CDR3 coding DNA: TGCAGTGCTAGGCACGGCTCCTACGAGCAGTACTTC. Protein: CSARHGSYEQYF.

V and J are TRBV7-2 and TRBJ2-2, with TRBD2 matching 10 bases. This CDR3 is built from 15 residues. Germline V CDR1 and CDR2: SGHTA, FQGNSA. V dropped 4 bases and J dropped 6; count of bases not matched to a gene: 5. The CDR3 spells CASSSGTSAAGELFF. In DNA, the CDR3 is TGTGCCAGCAGCTCCGGGACTAGCGCGGCCGGGGAGCTGTTTTTT.

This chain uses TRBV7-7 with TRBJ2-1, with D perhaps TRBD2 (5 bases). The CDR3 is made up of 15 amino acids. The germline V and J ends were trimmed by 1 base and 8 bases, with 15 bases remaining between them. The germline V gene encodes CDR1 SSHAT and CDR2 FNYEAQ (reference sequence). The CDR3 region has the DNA TGTGCCAGCAGCTTAGGTCGTGGGAGAACCTATGAGCAGTTCTTC. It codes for CASSLGRGRTYEQFF.

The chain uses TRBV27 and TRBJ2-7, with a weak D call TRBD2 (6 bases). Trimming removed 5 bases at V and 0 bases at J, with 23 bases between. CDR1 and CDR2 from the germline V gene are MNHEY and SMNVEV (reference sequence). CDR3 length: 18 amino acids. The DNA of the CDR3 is TGTGCCAGCAGTCCAACAGCATACGGAGGGGATCCCTCCTACGAGCAGTACTTC. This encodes CASSPTAYGGDPSYEQYF.

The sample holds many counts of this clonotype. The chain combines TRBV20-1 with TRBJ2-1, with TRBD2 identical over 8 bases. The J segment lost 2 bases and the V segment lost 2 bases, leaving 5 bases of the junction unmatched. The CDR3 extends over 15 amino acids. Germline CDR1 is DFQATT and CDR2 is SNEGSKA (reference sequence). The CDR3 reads CSARRAGVTYNEQFF. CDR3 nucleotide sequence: TGCAGTGCTAGACGAGCGGGAGTGACCTACAATGAGCAGTTCTTC.

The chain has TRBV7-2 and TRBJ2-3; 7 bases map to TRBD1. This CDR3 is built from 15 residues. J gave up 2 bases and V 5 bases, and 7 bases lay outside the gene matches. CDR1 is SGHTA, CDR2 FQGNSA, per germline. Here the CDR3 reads CASSPRTGPTDTQYF. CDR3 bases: TGTGCCAGCAGCCCGCGGACAGGCCCCACAGATACGCAGTATTTT.

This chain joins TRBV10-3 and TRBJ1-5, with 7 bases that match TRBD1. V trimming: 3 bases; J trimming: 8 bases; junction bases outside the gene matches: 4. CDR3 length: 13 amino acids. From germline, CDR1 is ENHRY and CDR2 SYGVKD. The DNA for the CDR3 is TGTGCCATCAGTGACGGACAGGCCGAGCCCCAGCATTTT. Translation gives CAISDGQAEPQHF.

The CDR3 here is CASSYPDQPQHF. The CDR3 DNA reads as TGTGCCAGCAGCTATCCAGATCAGCCCCAGCATTTT. This chain links TRBV7-2 with TRBJ1-5; no clear D. Trimming cost V 4 bases and J 5 bases, with 6 bases left between them. Germline CDR1 SGHTA, CDR2 FQGNSA. The CDR3 has 12 amino acids.

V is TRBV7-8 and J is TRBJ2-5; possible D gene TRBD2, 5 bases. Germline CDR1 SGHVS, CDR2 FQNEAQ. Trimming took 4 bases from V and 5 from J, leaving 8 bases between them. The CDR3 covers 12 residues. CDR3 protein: CASSSREETQYF. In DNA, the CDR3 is TGTGCCAGCAGCTCTAGGGAGGAGACCCAGTACTTC.

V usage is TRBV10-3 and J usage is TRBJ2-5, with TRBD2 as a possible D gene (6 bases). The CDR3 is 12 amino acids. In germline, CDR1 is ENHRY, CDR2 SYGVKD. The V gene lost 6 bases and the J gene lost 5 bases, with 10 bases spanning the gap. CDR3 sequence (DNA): TGTGCCATCAGCGGGAGTTTGGAGACCCAGTACTTC. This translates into CAISGSLETQYF.

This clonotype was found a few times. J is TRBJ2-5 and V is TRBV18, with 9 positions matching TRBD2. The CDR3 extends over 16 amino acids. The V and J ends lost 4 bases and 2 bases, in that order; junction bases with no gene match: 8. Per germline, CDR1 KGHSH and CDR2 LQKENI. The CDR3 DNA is TGTGCCAGCTCACACGGACTAGCGCCAGGTCAAGAGACCCAGTACTTC. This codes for CASSHGLAPGQETQYF.

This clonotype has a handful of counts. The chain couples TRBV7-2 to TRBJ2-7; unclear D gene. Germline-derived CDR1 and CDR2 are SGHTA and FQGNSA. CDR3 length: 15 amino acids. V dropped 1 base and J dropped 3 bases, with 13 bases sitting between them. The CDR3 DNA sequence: TGTGCCAGCAGCTTAGTTGGAAGTATAGGCTACGAGCAGTACTTC. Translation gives CASSLVGSIGYEQYF.

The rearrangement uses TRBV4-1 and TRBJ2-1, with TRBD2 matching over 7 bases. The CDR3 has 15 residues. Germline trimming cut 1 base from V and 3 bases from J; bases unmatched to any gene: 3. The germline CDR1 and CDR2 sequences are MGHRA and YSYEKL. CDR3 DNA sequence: TGCGCCAGCAGCCAAGGAACTAGCGACTACAATGAGCAGTTCTTC. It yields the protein CASSQGTSDYNEQFF.

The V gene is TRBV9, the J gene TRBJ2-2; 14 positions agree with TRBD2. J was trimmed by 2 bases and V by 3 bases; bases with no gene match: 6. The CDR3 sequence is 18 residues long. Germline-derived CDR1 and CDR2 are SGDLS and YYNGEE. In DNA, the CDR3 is TGTGCCAGCAGCGGAGACGGGACTAGCGGGAGTAACACCGGGGAGCTGTTTTTT. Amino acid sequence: CASSGDGTSGSNTGELFF.

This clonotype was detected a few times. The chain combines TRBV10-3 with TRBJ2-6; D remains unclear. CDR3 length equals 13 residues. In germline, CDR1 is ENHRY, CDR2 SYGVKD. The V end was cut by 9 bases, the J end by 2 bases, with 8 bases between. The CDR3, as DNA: TGTGCCATGGCCATGCCTGGGGCCAACGTCCTGACTTTC. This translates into CAMAMPGANVLTF.

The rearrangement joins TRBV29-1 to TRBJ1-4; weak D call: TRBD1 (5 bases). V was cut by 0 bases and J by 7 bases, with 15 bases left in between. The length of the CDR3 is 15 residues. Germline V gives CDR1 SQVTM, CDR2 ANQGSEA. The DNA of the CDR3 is TGCAGCGTTGAAGATCGTTGGGGCGGAAGTGAAAAACTGTTTTTT. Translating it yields CSVEDRWGGSEKLFF.

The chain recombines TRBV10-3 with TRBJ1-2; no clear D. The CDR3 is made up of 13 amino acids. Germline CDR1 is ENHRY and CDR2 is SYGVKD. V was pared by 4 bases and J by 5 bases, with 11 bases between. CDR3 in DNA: TGTGCCATCAGTGGGTCGGCTCCATATGGCTACACCTTC. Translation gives CAISGSAPYGYTF.

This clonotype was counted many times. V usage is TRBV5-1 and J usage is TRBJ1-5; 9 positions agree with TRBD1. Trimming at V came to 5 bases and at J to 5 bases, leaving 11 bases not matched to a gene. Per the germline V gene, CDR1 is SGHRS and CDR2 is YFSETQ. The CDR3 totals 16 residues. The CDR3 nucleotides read TGCGCCAGCAGACGCGAACCGGGACAGGGAGATCAGCCCCAGCATTTT. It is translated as CASRREPGQGDQPQHF. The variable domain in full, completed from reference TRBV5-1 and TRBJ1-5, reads KAGVTQTPRYLIKTRGQQVTLSCSPISGHRSVSWYQQTPGQGLQFLFEYFSETQRNKGNFPGRFSGRQFSNSRSEMNVSTLELGDSALYLCASRREPGQGDQPQHFGDGTRLSIL.